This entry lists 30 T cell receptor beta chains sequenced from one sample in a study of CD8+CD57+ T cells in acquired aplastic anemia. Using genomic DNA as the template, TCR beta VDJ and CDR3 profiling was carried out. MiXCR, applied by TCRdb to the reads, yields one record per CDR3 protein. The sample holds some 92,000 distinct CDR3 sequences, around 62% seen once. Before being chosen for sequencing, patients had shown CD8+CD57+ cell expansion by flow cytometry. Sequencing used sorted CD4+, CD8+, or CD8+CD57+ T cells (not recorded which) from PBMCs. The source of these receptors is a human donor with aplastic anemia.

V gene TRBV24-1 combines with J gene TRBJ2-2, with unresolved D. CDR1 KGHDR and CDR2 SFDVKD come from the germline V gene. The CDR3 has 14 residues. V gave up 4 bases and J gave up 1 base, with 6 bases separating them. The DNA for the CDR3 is TGTGCCACCAGTGAACCCGTGAACACCGGGGAGCTGTTTTTT. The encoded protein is CATSEPVNTGELFF.

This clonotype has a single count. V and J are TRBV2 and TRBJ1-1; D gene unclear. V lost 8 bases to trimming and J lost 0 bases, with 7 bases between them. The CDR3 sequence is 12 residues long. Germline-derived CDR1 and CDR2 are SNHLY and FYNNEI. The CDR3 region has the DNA TGTGCCAGCCCTACTATGAACACTGAAGCTTTCTTT. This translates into CASPTMNTEAFF.

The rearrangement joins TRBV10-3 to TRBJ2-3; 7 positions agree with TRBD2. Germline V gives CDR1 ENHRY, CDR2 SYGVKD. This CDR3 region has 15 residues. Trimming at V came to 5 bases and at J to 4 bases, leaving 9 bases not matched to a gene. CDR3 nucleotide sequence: TGTGCCATCAGTTTCCAGCGGGGTAGCGCAGATACGCAGTATTTT. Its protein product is CAISFQRGSADTQYF.

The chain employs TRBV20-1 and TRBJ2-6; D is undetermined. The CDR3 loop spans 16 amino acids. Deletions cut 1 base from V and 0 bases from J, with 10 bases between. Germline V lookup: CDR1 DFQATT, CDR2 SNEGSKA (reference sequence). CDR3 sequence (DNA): TGCAGTGCTAGAGTCCTCACGGCCTCTGGGGCCAACGTCCTGACTTTC. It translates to CSARVLTASGANVLTF.

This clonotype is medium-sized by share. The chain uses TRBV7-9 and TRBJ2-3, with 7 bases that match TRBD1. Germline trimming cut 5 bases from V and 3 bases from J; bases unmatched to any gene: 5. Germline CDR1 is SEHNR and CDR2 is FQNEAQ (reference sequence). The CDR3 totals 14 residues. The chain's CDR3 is CASSDPGGTDTQYF. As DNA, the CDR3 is TGTGCCAGCAGCGATCCAGGGGGAACAGATACGCAGTATTTT.

The CDR3 DNA reads as TGTGCCAGTCGGAGTAGCGGGACGGAGACCCAGTACTTC. As protein: CASRSSGTETQYF. The chain links TRBV19 to TRBJ2-5; 8 bases map to TRBD2. The germline gives CDR1 LNHDA, CDR2 SQIVND (reference sequence). With V trimmed by 8 bases and J by 5 bases, 7 bases remained unmatched. The CDR3 covers 13 residues.

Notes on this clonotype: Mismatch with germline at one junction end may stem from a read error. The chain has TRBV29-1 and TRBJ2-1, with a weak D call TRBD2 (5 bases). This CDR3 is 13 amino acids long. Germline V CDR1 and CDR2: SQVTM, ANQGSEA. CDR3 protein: CSVEEASYHEQFF. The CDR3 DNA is TGCAGCGTTGAAGAAGCTAGCTACCATGAGCAGTTCTTC.

CDR3 loop: CASSPPGGDNEQFF. The CDR3 nucleotides are TGTGCCAGCAGCCCTCCGGGGGGGGACAATGAGCAGTTCTTC. The rearrangement links TRBV11-1 to TRBJ2-1; the match to TRBD2 covers 8 bases. Germline trimming cut 5 bases from V and 5 bases from J; bases unmatched to any gene: 5. The CDR3 is 14 residues long. CDR1 SGHAT and CDR2 FQDESV come from the germline V gene (reference sequence). The whole variable domain, filled in from reference TRBV11-1 and TRBJ2-1, reads EAEVAQSPRYKITEKSQAVAFWCDPISGHATLYWYRQILGQGPELLVQFQDESVVDDSQLPKDRFSAERLKGVDSTLKIQPAELGDSAMYLCASSPPGGDNEQFFGPGTRLTVL.

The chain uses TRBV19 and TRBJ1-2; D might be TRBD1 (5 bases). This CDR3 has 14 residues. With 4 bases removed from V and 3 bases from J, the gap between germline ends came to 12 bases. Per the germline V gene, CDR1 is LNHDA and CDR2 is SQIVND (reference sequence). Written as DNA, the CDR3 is TGTGCCAGTAGTAATGGGGGATCTTACTATGGCTACACCTTC. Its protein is CASSNGGSYYGYTF.

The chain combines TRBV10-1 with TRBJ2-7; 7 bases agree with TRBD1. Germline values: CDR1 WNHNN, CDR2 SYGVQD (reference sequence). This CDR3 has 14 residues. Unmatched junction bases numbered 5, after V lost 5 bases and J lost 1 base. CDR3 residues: CASSRTGSSYEQYF. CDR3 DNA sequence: TGCGCCAGCAGTCGGACAGGTAGTTCCTACGAGCAGTACTTC.

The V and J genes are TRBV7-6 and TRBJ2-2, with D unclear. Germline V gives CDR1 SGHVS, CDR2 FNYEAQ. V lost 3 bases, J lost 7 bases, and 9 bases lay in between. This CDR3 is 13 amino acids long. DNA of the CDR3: TGTGCCAGCAGCTTTGAGTCCGGCGGGGAGCTGTTTTTT. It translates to CASSFESGGELFF.

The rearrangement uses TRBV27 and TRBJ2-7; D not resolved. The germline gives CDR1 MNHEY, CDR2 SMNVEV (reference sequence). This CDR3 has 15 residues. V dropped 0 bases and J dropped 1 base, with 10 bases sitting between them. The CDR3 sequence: CASSLSFATSYEQYF. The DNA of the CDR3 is TGTGCCAGCAGTTTATCGTTCGCGACGTCCTACGAGCAGTACTTC.

The CDR3 DNA reads TGCAGTGCTAGTGCTCTAGCGGGAGGTGAAGAGACCCAGTACTTC. As protein: CSASALAGGEETQYF. The chain links TRBV20-1 to TRBJ2-5; 11 positions match TRBD2. Trimming took 3 bases from V and 3 from J; bases not matched to a gene: 6. Germline V gene sequence: CDR1 DFQATT, CDR2 SNEGSKA (reference sequence). The CDR3 has 15 residues.

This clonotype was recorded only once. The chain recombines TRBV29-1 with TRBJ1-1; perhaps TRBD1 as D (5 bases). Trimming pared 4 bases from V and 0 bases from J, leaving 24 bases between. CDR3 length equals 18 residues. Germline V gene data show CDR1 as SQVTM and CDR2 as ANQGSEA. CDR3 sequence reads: CSVVGGEIRGLMNTEAFF. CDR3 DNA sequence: TGCAGCGTTGTTGGGGGGGAGATAAGGGGACTCATGAACACTGAAGCTTTCTTT.

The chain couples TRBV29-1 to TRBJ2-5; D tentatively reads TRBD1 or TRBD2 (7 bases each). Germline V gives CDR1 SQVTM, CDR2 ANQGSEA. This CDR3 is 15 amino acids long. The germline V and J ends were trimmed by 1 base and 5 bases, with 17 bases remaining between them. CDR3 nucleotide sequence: TGCAGCGTTGAAGGCGGGACTCAGGGGGGGGAGACCCAGTACTTC. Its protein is CSVEGGTQGGETQYF.

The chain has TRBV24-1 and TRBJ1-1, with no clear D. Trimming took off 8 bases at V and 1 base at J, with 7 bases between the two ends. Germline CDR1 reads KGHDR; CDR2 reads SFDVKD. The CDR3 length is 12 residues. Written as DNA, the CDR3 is TGTGCCACCATAGGAGGGAACACTGAAGCTTTCTTT. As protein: CATIGGNTEAFF.

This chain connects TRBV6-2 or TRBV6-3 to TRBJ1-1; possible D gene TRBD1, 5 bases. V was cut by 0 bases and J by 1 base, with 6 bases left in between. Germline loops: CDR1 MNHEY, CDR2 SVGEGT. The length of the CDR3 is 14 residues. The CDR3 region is CASSYSQGNTEAFF. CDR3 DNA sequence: TGTGCCAGCAGTTACTCGCAGGGGAACACTGAAGCTTTCTTT.

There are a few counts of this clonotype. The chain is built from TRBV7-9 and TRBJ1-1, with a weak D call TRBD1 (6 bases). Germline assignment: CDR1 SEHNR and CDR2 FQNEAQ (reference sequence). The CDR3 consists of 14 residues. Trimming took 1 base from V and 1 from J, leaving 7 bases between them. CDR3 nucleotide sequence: TGTGCCAGCAGCTTAGGGACAGCGAACACTGAAGCTTTCTTT. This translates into CASSLGTANTEAFF. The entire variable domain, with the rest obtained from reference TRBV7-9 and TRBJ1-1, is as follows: DTGVSQNPRHKITKRGQNVTFRCDPISEHNRLYWYRQTLGQGPEFLTYFQNEAQLEKSRLLSDRFSAERPKGSFSTLEIQRTEQGDSAMYLCASSLGTANTEAFFGQGTRLTVV.

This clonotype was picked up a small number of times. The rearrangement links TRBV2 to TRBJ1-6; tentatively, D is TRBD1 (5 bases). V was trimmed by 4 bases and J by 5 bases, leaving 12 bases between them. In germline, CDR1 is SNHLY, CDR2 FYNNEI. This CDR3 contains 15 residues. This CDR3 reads CASSVTGPHNSPLHF. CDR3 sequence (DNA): TGTGCCAGCAGTGTTACAGGACCTCATAATTCACCCCTCCACTTT.

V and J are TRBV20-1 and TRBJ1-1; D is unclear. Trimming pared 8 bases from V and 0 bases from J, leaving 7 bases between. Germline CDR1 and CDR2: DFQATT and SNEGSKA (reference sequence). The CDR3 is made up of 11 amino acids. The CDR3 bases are TGCAGTCGTTCCGTGAACACTGAAGCTTTCTTT. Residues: CSRSVNTEAFF.

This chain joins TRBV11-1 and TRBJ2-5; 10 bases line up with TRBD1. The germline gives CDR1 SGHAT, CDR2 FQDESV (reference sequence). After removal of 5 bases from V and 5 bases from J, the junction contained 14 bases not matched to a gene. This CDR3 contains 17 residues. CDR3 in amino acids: CASSPTNGQGGFETQYF. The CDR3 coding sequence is TGTGCCAGCAGCCCAACAAACGGACAGGGGGGCTTCGAGACCCAGTACTTC.

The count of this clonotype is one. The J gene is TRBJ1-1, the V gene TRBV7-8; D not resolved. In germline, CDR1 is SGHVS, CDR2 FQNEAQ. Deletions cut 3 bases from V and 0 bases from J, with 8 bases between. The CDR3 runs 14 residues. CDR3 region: CASSFTEMNTEAFF. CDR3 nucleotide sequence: TGTGCCAGCAGCTTTACAGAAATGAACACTGAAGCTTTCTTT.

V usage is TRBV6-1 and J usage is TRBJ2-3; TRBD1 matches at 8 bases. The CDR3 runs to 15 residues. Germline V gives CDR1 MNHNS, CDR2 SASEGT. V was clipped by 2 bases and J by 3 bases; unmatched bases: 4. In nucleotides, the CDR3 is TGTGCCAGCAGTGAAAGTGGACAGGGAACAGATACGCAGTATTTT. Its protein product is CASSESGQGTDTQYF.

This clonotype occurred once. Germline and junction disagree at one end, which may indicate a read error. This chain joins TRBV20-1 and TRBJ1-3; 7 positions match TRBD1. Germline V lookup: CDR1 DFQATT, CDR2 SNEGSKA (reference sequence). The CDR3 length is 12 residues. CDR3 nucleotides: TGCAGTGGACAGGGTTCTGGAAACACCACATATTTT. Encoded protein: CSGQGSGNTTYF.

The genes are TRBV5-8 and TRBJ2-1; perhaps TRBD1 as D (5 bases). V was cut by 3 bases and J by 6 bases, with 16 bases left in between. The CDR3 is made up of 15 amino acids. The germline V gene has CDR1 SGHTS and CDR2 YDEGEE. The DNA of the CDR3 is TGTGCCAGCAGCTCGGGCAGGGTAACAATCAATGAGCAGTTCTTC. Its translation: CASSSGRVTINEQFF. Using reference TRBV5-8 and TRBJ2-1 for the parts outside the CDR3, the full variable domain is EAGVTQSPTHLIKTRGQQATLRCSPISGHTSVYWYQQALGLGLQFLLWYDEGEERNRGNFPPRFSGRQFPNYSSELNVNALELEDSALYLCASSSGRVTINEQFFGPGTRLTVL.

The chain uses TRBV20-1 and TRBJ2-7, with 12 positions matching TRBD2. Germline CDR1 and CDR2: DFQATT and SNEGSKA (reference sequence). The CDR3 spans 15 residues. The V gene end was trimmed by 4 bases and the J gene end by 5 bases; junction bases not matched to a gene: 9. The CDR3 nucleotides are TGCAGTGCTAACGGACTAGCGGGATTAAGCCACGAGCAGTACTTC. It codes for CSANGLAGLSHEQYF.

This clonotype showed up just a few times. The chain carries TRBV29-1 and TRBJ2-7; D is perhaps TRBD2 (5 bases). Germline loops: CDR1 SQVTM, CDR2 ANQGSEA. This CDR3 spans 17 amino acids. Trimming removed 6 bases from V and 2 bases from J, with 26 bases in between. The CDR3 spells CSVSGYSLEKITYEQYF. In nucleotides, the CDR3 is TGCAGCGTATCGGGGTACAGCCTGGAAAAGATCACCTACGAGCAGTACTTC.

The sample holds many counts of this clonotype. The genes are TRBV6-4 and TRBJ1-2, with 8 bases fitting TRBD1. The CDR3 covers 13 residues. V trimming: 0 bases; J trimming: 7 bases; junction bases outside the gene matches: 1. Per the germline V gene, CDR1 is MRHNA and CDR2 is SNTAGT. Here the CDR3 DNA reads TGTGCCAGCAGTGACTCAGACAGGGGTGGCTACACCTTC. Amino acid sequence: CASSDSDRGGYTF.

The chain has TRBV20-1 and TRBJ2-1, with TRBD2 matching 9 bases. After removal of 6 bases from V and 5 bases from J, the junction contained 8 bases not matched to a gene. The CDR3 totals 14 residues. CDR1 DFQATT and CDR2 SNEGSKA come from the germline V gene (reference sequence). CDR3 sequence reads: CSADNSGGNNEQFF. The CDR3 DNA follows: TGCAGTGCAGATAATAGCGGGGGAAACAATGAGCAGTTCTTC.

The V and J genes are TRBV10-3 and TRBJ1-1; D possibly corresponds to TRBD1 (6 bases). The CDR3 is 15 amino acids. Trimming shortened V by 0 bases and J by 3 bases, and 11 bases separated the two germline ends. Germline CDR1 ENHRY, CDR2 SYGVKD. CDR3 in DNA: TGTGCCATCAGTGAGTCTAGGGGGACGGACACTGAAGCTTTCTTT. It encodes CAISESRGTDTEAFF.